This T cell receptor (beta chain) was recovered during a study of T cell responses to AZD1222 COVID-19 vaccine. Assay: immunoSEQ multiplex PCR; the TCRdb copy retains only in-frame clones and omits some. In the table there are about 110,000 clones, roughly 87% of which are singletons. On this clone itself: Its target is not known.

Trimming took 11 bases from V and 7 from J, leaving 20 bases between them. There are 13 residues in the CDR3. Germline-derived CDR1 and CDR2 are ENHRY and SYGVKD. Findings and caveats of the study: Repertoire collection took place solely once the T cell response had peaked. Seropositivity was recorded at baseline in only a handful of AZD1222 recipients. There were mostly white British donors and more females than males, and clonal diversity was possibly underestimated. Regions left unmutated in variants are reportedly the target of nearly half of spike-specific TCRs.

The source was peripheral blood, collected on day 0 of MenACWY control vaccination. This clonotype originated in an adult in good health. The chain carries TRBV10-3 and TRBJ1-1, with D hard to call. CDR3: CASRNAEPIEAFF. The CDR3 DNA sequence: TGTGCCTCAAGAAATGCAGAGCCCATTGAAGCTTTCTTT.